This TCR beta chain was profiled in a study of blood T cells in healthy people across ages (dated by TCRdb to about 2015). For the study in its entirety: Template switching captured roughly one uniquely barcoded TCR beta cDNA molecule per two T cells in model experiments. Using deep sequencing normalized with unique cDNA molecular identifiers, the study measured how TCR beta repertoire diversity changes with age. Donors were grouped into four age groups: young (average roughly 15 years), middle-aged (around 39), aged (around 62) and long-lived (over 80). For two donors (one aged 18 to 29 and one aged 80 or older), the study analyzed two additional independent replicas of 1 million unique cDNA reads from the same blood draw. What the work shows at the level of the full study, not this receptor alone: There was a strong correlation between observed TCR beta diversity and the percentage of naive T cells measured by flow cytometry. Since profiling was done on bulk unsorted PBMCs, naive and antigen-experienced compartments could not be conclusively compared. Estimates of total diversity based on one million sequenced T cells were regarded as lower bounds and as underestimates. Donor CMV infection status was unknown, potentially confounding age-related changes in expanded clonotypes. Observed TCR beta diversity per million T cells fell roughly linearly with age, and a significant reduction was already apparent by age roughly 40. Compared with the aged group, the long-lived group had more naive CD4+ T cells, fewer expanded clones and increased TCR diversity, a pattern suggesting age selection.

As regards this clonotype: Its antigen is not yet known. It has no much larger one-base neighbor in the sample; base qualities were not kept.

To prepare the library, 5' RACE was applied. The reads were generated on an Illumina HiSeq 2500. The second PCR ran for about 6 to 12 cycles and used a J-beta primer mix along with a sample-barcoded 5' primer. A template-switch 5' adaptor carrying 12 random nucleotides introduced a unique molecular identifier onto each TCR beta cDNA molecule. Each sample yielded at least 3 million CDR3-containing paired-end reads. First-strand cDNA was synthesized from all RNA with the Mint cDNA synthesis kit, primed by a TRBC-specific oligonucleotide. Following uracil-DNA glycosylase treatment, all cDNA underwent a first 18-cycle PCR with the universal primers M1SS and BC2_uni_R. Turning to the authors' computational methods: For normalization, 1 million high-quality reads, each with a distinct molecular identifier, were randomly selected from each sample. Reads sharing molecular identifiers were discarded rather than binned into consensus sequences. MiTCR, run with a Q25 quality threshold and the strictest error-elimination algorithm, handled CDR3 identification, clonotype clustering and error correction. Lower-bound total TCR beta diversity was estimated with a nonparametric unseen species model using Euler transformation. TCRdb itself trimmed the public reads at Q25 with fastp, ran MiXCR and retained productive beta chains. A single entry per CDR3 protein holds the most common genes and DNA from its merged rows. TCRdb's processing, not the authors', yielded these V and J calls. The sample contains approximately 580,000 distinct CDR3 sequences, nearly 25% of them found a single time. The ten largest clonotypes hold 7.5% to 9% of the sample.

The roughly 39 donors, aged about 6 to 100 years, were systemically healthy Caucasian individuals from Russia. Each donor gave about 9.8 milliliters of peripheral blood, drawn into EDTA-treated Vacutainer tubes. Ficoll-Paque density-gradient centrifugation was used to isolate PBMCs, with at least 7 million obtained per sample. Trizol reagent was used to extract total RNA from the PBMCs, yielding at least 6 micrograms per sample. For every donor, flow cytometry on a PBMC aliquot measured the percentage of naive CD45RAhigh/CD27high T cells. Trimming takes 1 base off V and 4 bases off J; junction bases not matched to a gene: 9. The germline V gene (reference sequence) sets CDR1 to MNHEY and CDR2 to SMNVEV. The CDR3 numbers 16 residues from cysteine through phenylalanine. Only the CDR3 DNA stays, 48 bases, in frame from base 1. These sequences were also reported in another study, on T cells of mothers and their children. From the second report: Donors were nine systemically healthy Caucasian individuals: three mothers and their six children. cDNA synthesis consumed the entire amount of extracted RNA, loaded at about 1.6 ug RNA in each 15 ul reaction. In the second PCR, the M1S primer added sample barcodes and 2-4 random nucleotides. Each mother yielded over 9 million TCR beta CDR3 reads and each child about 3 million reads. Thymic selection similarly shapes TCR recombination output in related and unrelated pairs, with minor effect from inherited differences. Related mother-child pairs always showed normalized repertoire overlap that was slightly higher than in unrelated mother-child pairs, though the difference was never significant. No persistent microchimeric T cell clones were found, with a detection sensitivity of approximately 100 clones per million clonotypes. To look for features that set related mother-child pairs apart from unrelated individuals, the researchers ran deep NGS to compare the TCR beta repertoires of mothers and children. The mean age was 40 +/- 4 years for the mothers and about 10 +/- 4 years for the children. Libraries were sequenced on Illumina HiSeq 2000 with 100+100 nt paired-end reads after adapter ligation with NEBNext reagents. To prevent cross-contamination, the mother and child libraries were prepared one month apart and sequenced in separate runs. Each donor had between about 450,000 and 2,100,000 distinct TCR beta clonotypes identified. Naive TCR beta clonotypes were estimated from low-frequency clonotypes matched to each donor's FACS-determined naive share, without sorting.

The receptor's source is a boy younger than 18 in good health. The sample taken for sequencing was blood. The receptor chain draws on TRBV27 and TRBJ2-7, and TRBD2 matches 8 of the central bases. In nucleotide form, the sequence is TGTGCCAGCAGTTTATTTACTAGCGGCCTGAGGTACGAGCAGTACTTC. The encoded protein is CASSLFTSGLRYEQYF.